This is a list of T cell receptor beta chains from one sample in a study of vaccination and CD4 T cells after COVID-19. Each CDR3 protein gets one entry after TCRdb re-called the PCR reads with MiXCR. The data contain approximately 11,000 distinct CDR3 sequences, roughly 37% of them singletons. Antigens of these TCRs are unknown. Source material: CD4+ T cells from blood, cultured in vitro. Source of these receptors: a human donor who had recovered from COVID-19. The CDR3 runs from the conserved cysteine through the conserved F or W. Fields, in order: D gene, J gene, clone size, V gene, CDR3 protein, CDR3 DNA. D genes are given only for firm matches. Clone size appears in some rows only: once, few, many, or a class for an expanded clone.

d_call: TRBD1; j_call: TRBJ2-7; clone_size: NA; v_call: TRBV4-3; cdr3_aa: CASSQDRGREQYF; cdr3_nt: TGCGCCAGCAGCCAAGACAGGGGGCGCGAGCAGTACTTC
d_call: NA; j_call: TRBJ1-2; clone_size: NA; v_call: TRBV6-1; cdr3_aa: CASARRNYGYTF; cdr3_nt: TGTGCCAGCGCCCGACGGAACTATGGCTACACCTTC
d_call: NA; j_call: TRBJ1-2; clone_size: large; v_call: TRBV6-5; cdr3_aa: CASSYGLAGSGYTF; cdr3_nt: TGTGCCAGCAGTTATGGGTTGGCAGGCAGTGGCTACACCTTC
d_call: NA; j_call: TRBJ2-3; clone_size: few; v_call: TRBV2; cdr3_aa: CASSSVDTQYF; cdr3_nt: TGTGCCAGCTCCTCGGTCGATACGCAGTATTTT
d_call: NA; j_call: TRBJ1-5; clone_size: large; v_call: TRBV6-1; cdr3_aa: CASGARIGDQPQHF; cdr3_nt: TGTGCCAGCGGGGCGAGAATAGGCGATCAGCCCCAGCATTTT
d_call: TRBD1; j_call: TRBJ1-2; clone_size: few; v_call: TRBV27; cdr3_aa: CASSFRGREGGYTF; cdr3_nt: TGTGCCAGCAGTTTCAGGGGGCGGGAAGGTGGCTACACCTTC
d_call: NA; j_call: TRBJ1-1; clone_size: few; v_call: TRBV15; cdr3_aa: CATSRELGTEAFF; cdr3_nt: TGTGCCACCAGCAGAGAGCTGGGGACTGAAGCTTTCTTT
d_call: TRBD1; j_call: TRBJ2-3; clone_size: few; v_call: TRBV2; cdr3_aa: CASRETGLLTDTQYF; cdr3_nt: TGTGCCAGCAGGGAGACAGGGTTATTGACAGATACGCAGTATTTT
d_call: TRBD1; j_call: TRBJ2-1; clone_size: few; v_call: TRBV20-1; cdr3_aa: CSAGQGVNEQFF; cdr3_nt: TGCAGTGCCGGACAGGGGGTCAATGAGCAGTTCTTC
d_call: NA; j_call: TRBJ2-3; clone_size: NA; v_call: TRBV5-1; cdr3_aa: CASSLAGTPEDTQYF; cdr3_nt: TGCGCCAGCAGCTTGGCCGGGACACCAGAGGATACGCAGTATTTT
d_call: NA; j_call: TRBJ2-1; clone_size: NA; v_call: TRBV27; cdr3_aa: CASSYTGVTEQFF; cdr3_nt: TGTGCCAGCAGTTATACCGGGGTAACAGAGCAGTTCTTC
d_call: TRBD1; j_call: TRBJ2-3; clone_size: NA; v_call: TRBV20-1; cdr3_aa: CSARELGQGARTDTQYF; cdr3_nt: TGCAGTGCTAGAGAGCTGGGACAGGGGGCTAGAACAGATACGCAGTATTTT
d_call: NA; j_call: TRBJ1-6; clone_size: few; v_call: TRBV11-2; cdr3_aa: CASSLGSIGNSPLHF; cdr3_nt: TGTGCCAGCAGCTTAGGCAGTATCGGTAATTCACCCCTCCACTTT
d_call: NA; j_call: TRBJ1-2; clone_size: few; v_call: TRBV2; cdr3_aa: CASGGSMYTF; cdr3_nt: TGTGCCAGCGGCGGGTCGATGTACACCTTC
d_call: NA; j_call: TRBJ1-1; clone_size: NA; v_call: TRBV5-1; cdr3_aa: CASSWTTSYGGNTEAFF; cdr3_nt: TGCGCCAGCAGCTGGACTACTTCTTATGGGGGGAACACTGAAGCTTTCTTT
d_call: NA; j_call: TRBJ2-3; clone_size: NA; v_call: TRBV4-2; cdr3_aa: CASSQVGRGTDTQYF; cdr3_nt: TGTGCCAGCAGCCAGGTGGGCAGGGGAACAGATACGCAGTATTTT
d_call: NA; j_call: TRBJ2-3; clone_size: NA; v_call: TRBV7-2; cdr3_aa: CASSPWDTQYF; cdr3_nt: TGTGCCAGCAGCCCCTGGGATACGCAGTATTTT
d_call: NA; j_call: TRBJ1-6; clone_size: NA; v_call: TRBV2; cdr3_aa: CASSVVSGNSSLHF; cdr3_nt: TGTGCCAGCAGTGTCGTGAGCGGTAATTCATCCCTCCACTTT
d_call: NA; j_call: TRBJ2-5; clone_size: NA; v_call: TRBV21-1; cdr3_aa: CASTSGQETQYF; cdr3_nt: TGTGCCAGCACCTCAGGGCAAGAGACCCAGTACTTC
d_call: TRBD1; j_call: TRBJ2-7; clone_size: few; v_call: TRBV7-9; cdr3_aa: CASSLGDRGLDEQYF; cdr3_nt: TGTGCCAGCAGCTTAGGGGACAGGGGGCTGGACGAGCAGTACTTC
d_call: NA; j_call: TRBJ1-2; clone_size: NA; v_call: TRBV7-2; cdr3_aa: CASSSRAPFGYTF; cdr3_nt: TGTGCCAGCAGTTCCCGGGCCCCTTTTGGCTACACCTTC
d_call: TRBD1; j_call: TRBJ2-7; clone_size: NA; v_call: TRBV27; cdr3_aa: CASSPQKGGTGVFERYF; cdr3_nt: TGTGCCAGCAGTCCACAGAAAGGCGGGACAGGGGTATTCGAGCGGTACTTC
d_call: NA; j_call: TRBJ1-3; clone_size: NA; v_call: TRBV7-2; cdr3_aa: CASGGARSGNTIYF; cdr3_nt: TGTGCCAGCGGGGGGGCTCGCTCTGGAAACACCATATATTTT
d_call: NA; j_call: TRBJ2-1; clone_size: few; v_call: TRBV12-3/TRBV12-4; cdr3_aa: CASSLDNIPYNEQFF; cdr3_nt: TGTGCCAGCAGTCTGGACAATATACCCTACAATGAGCAGTTCTTC
d_call: NA; j_call: TRBJ2-7; clone_size: NA; v_call: TRBV10-3; cdr3_aa: CAISTESYEQYF; cdr3_nt: TGTGCCATCTCGACGGAATCCTACGAGCAGTACTTC
d_call: NA; j_call: TRBJ2-3; clone_size: NA; v_call: TRBV20-1; cdr3_aa: CSGVGVSTDTQYF; cdr3_nt: TGCAGTGGAGTTGGAGTGAGCACAGATACGCAGTATTTT
d_call: NA; j_call: TRBJ1-2; clone_size: few; v_call: TRBV7-8; cdr3_aa: CASSLGLSAAIYGYTF; cdr3_nt: TGTGCCAGCAGCTTAGGATTATCGGCAGCAATATATGGCTACACCTTC
d_call: NA; j_call: TRBJ2-3; clone_size: NA; v_call: TRBV7-9; cdr3_aa: CVSSPLTTDTQYF; cdr3_nt: TGTGTCAGCAGCCCTTTAACCACAGATACGCAGTATTTT
d_call: TRBD1; j_call: TRBJ1-6; clone_size: NA; v_call: TRBV6-5; cdr3_aa: CASSYLRDRRNSPLHF; cdr3_nt: TGTGCCAGCAGTTACTTGAGGGACAGGAGAAATTCACCCCTCCACTTT
d_call: NA; j_call: TRBJ2-1; clone_size: NA; v_call: TRBV9; cdr3_aa: CASSVNSNEQFF; cdr3_nt: TGTGCCAGCAGCGTAAACAGCAATGAGCAGTTCTTC
d_call: NA; j_call: TRBJ2-7; clone_size: NA; v_call: TRBV20-1; cdr3_aa: CSARDFSYEQYF; cdr3_nt: TGCAGTGCTAGGGACTTCTCCTACGAGCAGTACTTC
d_call: NA; j_call: TRBJ2-1; clone_size: NA; v_call: TRBV30; cdr3_aa: CAWSQGPEQFF; cdr3_nt: TGTGCCTGGAGTCAGGGCCCTGAGCAGTTCTTC
d_call: NA; j_call: TRBJ1-3; clone_size: NA; v_call: TRBV15; cdr3_aa: CATSRDLFIGGADGNTIYF; cdr3_nt: TGTGCCACCAGCAGAGATCTATTCATAGGTGGAGCTGATGGAAACACCATATATTTT
d_call: TRBD2; j_call: TRBJ2-1; clone_size: NA; v_call: TRBV20-1; cdr3_aa: CSARDPGTSLDEQFF; cdr3_nt: TGCAGTGCTAGAGATCCCGGGACTAGCCTCGATGAGCAGTTCTTC
d_call: TRBD2; j_call: TRBJ2-3; clone_size: few; v_call: TRBV27; cdr3_aa: CASSRRLAGVEADTQYF; cdr3_nt: TGTGCCAGCAGTCGTCGACTAGCGGGGGTCGAGGCAGATACGCAGTATTTT
d_call: TRBD1; j_call: TRBJ2-5; clone_size: NA; v_call: TRBV12-5; cdr3_aa: CASGPRTGGRGETQYF; cdr3_nt: TGTGCTAGTGGTCCACGGACAGGGGGAAGGGGAGAGACCCAGTACTTC
d_call: TRBD1; j_call: TRBJ1-2; clone_size: few; v_call: TRBV7-2; cdr3_aa: CASSHYLTGDDGYTF; cdr3_nt: TGTGCCAGCAGCCACTACCTGACAGGGGACGATGGCTACACCTTC
d_call: NA; j_call: TRBJ1-2; clone_size: few; v_call: TRBV7-9; cdr3_aa: CASSPTRGVNYGYTF; cdr3_nt: TGTGCCAGCAGCCCCACAAGGGGAGTTAACTATGGCTACACCTTC
d_call: TRBD1; j_call: TRBJ2-7; clone_size: NA; v_call: TRBV5-1; cdr3_aa: CASSSRDRVVEQYF; cdr3_nt: TGCGCCAGCAGTTCCCGGGACAGGGTGGTCGAGCAGTACTTC
d_call: TRBD2; j_call: TRBJ2-3; clone_size: few; v_call: TRBV20-1; cdr3_aa: CSARDSKRGARTDTQYF; cdr3_nt: TGCAGTGCTAGAGATTCAAAGCGGGGGGCTCGCACAGATACGCAGTATTTT
d_call: NA; j_call: TRBJ2-5; clone_size: few; v_call: TRBV5-4; cdr3_aa: CASSLALDQETQYF; cdr3_nt: TGTGCCAGCAGCTTGGCACTGGATCAAGAGACCCAGTACTTC
d_call: NA; j_call: TRBJ2-1; clone_size: NA; v_call: TRBV20-1; cdr3_aa: CSARRDSGYNEQFF; cdr3_nt: TGCAGTGCACGCCGGGATAGCGGTTACAATGAGCAGTTCTTC